The 17 T cell receptor beta chains presented below share a single source sample, sequenced in a study of T cell clonality in common variable immunodeficiency. Clones were read by immunoSEQ multiplex PCR, and TCRdb kept only the in-frame ones, dropping some. The table lists roughly 50,000 clones, with no singletons. The material sequenced was peripheral blood mononuclear cells. The receptors derive from a person aged 18-69 years in good health.

A word on this clone: The read terminates 3 residues before the CDR3 end, so the remaining end is supplied by the germline J gene. The genes are TRBV19 and TRBJ2-3; 9 nucleotides agree with TRBD1. The germline V gene has CDR1 LNHDA and CDR2 SQIVND (reference sequence). The CDR3 extends over 13 amino acids. CDR3 DNA, as far as it was read: TGTGCCAGTAGGGACAGGGGTCGGGAGACG. Its protein product is CASRDRGRET. The CDR3 as a whole reads CASRDRGRETQYF.

This clone occurred many times. The CDR3 end lies 3 residues beyond the end of the read and is filled in from the germline J gene. The genes are TRBV13 and TRBJ2-3, with D possibly being TRBD2 (6 bases). This CDR3 has 16 residues. Deletions cut 1 base from V and 0 bases from J, with 11 bases between. Germline loops: CDR1 PRHDT, CDR2 FYEKMQ (reference sequence). The CDR3 reads CASSLDKDYSTDTQYF. Partial CDR3 DNA: TGTGCCAGCAGCTTAGACAAGGACTATAGCACAGATACG.

This clone was seen more than once but under ten times. Read data end 3 residues before the CDR3 end; the end is taken from the germline J gene. The rearrangement links TRBV5-1 to TRBJ2-1, with TRBD1 matching 8 bases. The CDR3 loop spans 16 amino acids. Losses at the gene ends were 1 base for V and 5 bases for J; bases not matched to a gene: 8. Germline V gives CDR1 SGHRS, CDR2 YFSETQ. CDR3 bases read: TGCGCCAGCAGCTTGATTAAGACAGGGGTCGACAATGAG. Its translation is CASSLIKTGVDNE. The entire CDR3 reads CASSLIKTGVDNEQFF.

The table lists this clone with a few counts. Sequencing ends 3 residues short of the CDR3 end; the germline J gene provides the rest. The J gene is TRBJ1-1, the V gene TRBV6-1; perhaps TRBD1 as D (5 bases). CDR1 and CDR2 (germline): MNHNS, SASEGT. The CDR3 is made up of 14 amino acids. V was shortened by 8 bases and J by 1 base, with 14 bases between the two germline ends. Here the CDR3 reads CASRGAGSNTEAFF. The CDR3 DNA, read in part, is TGTGCCAGCCGTGGGGCAGGTTCGAACACTGAA.

This clone was counted ten times or more. The CDR3 loop is CASSHLTGNSYNEQFF. The covered CDR3 bases are TGTGCCAGCAGCCACTTGACAGGGAATTCCTACAATGAG. The chain links TRBV4-2 to TRBJ2-1, with 7 nucleotides matching TRBD1. The read comes to an end 3 residues before the CDR3 does, leaving the germline J gene to fill in the end. V shed 3 bases, J shed 1 base, and the junction held 6 bases outside the gene matches. The V gene's germline CDR1 is LGHNA and CDR2 YNFKEQ. CDR3 length equals 16 residues.

Ten or more counts support this clone. Coverage ceases 3 residues before the CDR3 finishes, and the germline J gene fills in the end. The J gene is TRBJ2-1, the V gene TRBV4-2; 14 bases match TRBD2. The V and J ends lost 6 bases and 6 bases, in that order; junction bases with no gene match: 4. The germline V gene encodes CDR1 LGHNA and CDR2 YNFKEQ. The CDR3 loop spans 15 amino acids. CDR3 DNA, as far as it was read: TGTGCCAGCAGTTCAGGGACTAGCGGGAGCAATGAG. Translating it yields CASSSGTSGSNE. The full CDR3 protein is CASSSGTSGSNEQFF.

This clone was seen at least ten times. The read terminates 3 residues before the CDR3 end, so the remaining end is supplied by the germline J gene. This chain uses TRBV5-1 with TRBJ1-5, with TRBD1 as a possible D gene (6 bases). In germline, CDR1 is SGHRS, CDR2 YFSETQ. The ends were cut back, 1 base at V and 5 bases at J, with 7 bases in the middle. The CDR3 is made up of 13 amino acids. CDR3 bases read: TGCGCCAGCAGCTTGAACAGGGATCAGCCC. The encoded protein is CASSLNRDQP. In full, the CDR3 is CASSLNRDQPQHF.

A remark on this clone: With the read ending 3 residues before the CDR3 end, the germline J gene is used to fill in that end. The chain recombines TRBV10-2 with TRBJ1-5; D remains unclear. Germline V gene lookup returns CDR1 WSHSY and CDR2 SAAADI. The CDR3 totals 15 residues. With 1 base removed from V and 0 bases from J, the gap between germline ends came to 7 bases. The CDR3 region is CASSEYRVSNQPQHF. Incomplete CDR3 DNA: TGCGCCAGCAGTGAGTATAGGGTTAGCAATCAGCCC.

This clone was detected many times. The read comes to an end 3 residues before the CDR3 does, leaving the germline J gene to fill in the end. This chain links TRBV30 with TRBJ2-1; 14 bases agree with TRBD2. Losses at the gene ends were 5 bases for V and 7 bases for J; bases not matched to a gene: 7. This CDR3 comprises 15 residues. Germline V gives CDR1 GTSNPN, CDR2 SVGIG (reference sequence). This CDR3 is CAWQWGLAGVNEQFF. The sequenced CDR3 bases are TGTGCCTGGCAGTGGGGACTAGCGGGAGTGAATGAG.

In this sample, this clone turned up many times. Germline is not matched at one junction end, which may reflect a read error. The CDR3 is cut off 3 residues early in the read; its end comes from the germline J gene. V usage is TRBV7-7 and J usage is TRBJ2-3; 9 bases are a match to TRBD2. Germline loops: CDR1 SSHAT, CDR2 FNYEAQ (reference sequence). The length of the CDR3 is 15 residues. CDR3 bases read: TGTGCTAGCAGCCCCGGCGGGAGGGCCGGAGATACG. It translates to CASSPGGRAGDT. The CDR3 reads in full as CASSPGGRAGDTQYF. Complete variable domain (other parts from reference TRBV7-7 and TRBJ2-3): GAGVSQSPRYKVTKRGQDVTLRCDPISSHATLYWYQQALGQGPEFLTYFNYEAQPDKSGLPSDRFSAERPEGSISTLTIQRTEQRDSAMYRCASSPGGRAGDTQYFGPGTRLTVL.

This clone was observed at least ten times. The DNA ends 3 residues before the CDR3 does, and the rest of the CDR3 is filled in from the germline J gene. The chain has TRBV7-6 and TRBJ2-7; TRBD1 is a possible D gene (6 bases). The V end was cut by 3 bases, the J end by 0 bases, with 12 bases between. This CDR3 comprises 15 residues. Germline lookup yields CDR1 SGHVS and CDR2 FNYEAQ. Incomplete CDR3 DNA: TGTGCCAGCAGCTTGACAGGCTCGAGCTCCTACGAG. This codes for CASSLTGSSSYE. In full, the CDR3 is CASSLTGSSSYEQYF. Full variable domain (rest looked up from reference TRBV7-6 and TRBJ2-7): GAGVSQSPRYKVTKRGQDVALRCDPISGHVSLYWYRQALGQGPEFLTYFNYEAQQDKSGLPNDRFSAERPEGSISTLTIQRTEQRDSAMYRCASSLTGSSSYEQYFGPGTRLTVT.

This clone was detected ten times or more. The read stops 3 residues short of the end of the CDR3; the missing end is completed from the germline J gene. The chain uses TRBV6-1 and TRBJ1-1; 8 bases map to TRBD1. The CDR3 loop spans 15 amino acids. In germline, CDR1 is MNHNS, CDR2 SASEGT. V was pared by 4 bases and J by 3 bases, with 7 bases of the junction left unmatched. This CDR3 reads CASSADRDLYTEAFF. The DNA read from the CDR3 is TGTGCCAGCAGTGCGGACAGGGACTTATACACTGAA.

Concerning this clone: The missing CDR3 end, 3 residues past where the read stops, is filled in from the germline J gene. The V call is TRBV30, the J call TRBJ2-7; 15 positions match TRBD2. CDR3 length: 15 residues. Germline V gives CDR1 GTSNPN, CDR2 SVGIG (reference sequence). Trimming took 3 bases from V and 6 from J; bases not matched to a gene: 6. The CDR3 loop is CAWSGTSGRPGEQYF. The CDR3 DNA, read in part, is TGTGCCTGGAGCGGGACTAGCGGGAGGCCGGGCGAG.

This clone was counted ten times or more. The read stops 3 residues short of the end of the CDR3; the missing end is completed from the germline J gene. The chain carries TRBV11-2 and TRBJ2-1, with 9 bases matching TRBD2. The ends lost 1 base at V and 8 bases at J; junction bases unmatched: 6. The CDR3 loop spans 15 amino acids. The germline V gene has CDR1 SGHAT and CDR2 FQNNGV. The sequenced CDR3 bases are TGTGCCAGCAGCTTAGTTCTAGCGGGACAAGATGAG. The encoded protein is CASSLVLAGQDE. The whole CDR3 protein reads CASSLVLAGQDEQFF. The whole variable domain, filled in from reference TRBV11-2 and TRBJ2-1, reads EAGVAQSPRYKIIEKRQSVAFWCNPISGHATLYWYQQILGQGPKLLIQFQNNGVVDDSQLPKDRFSAERLKGVDSTLKIQPAKLEDSAVYLCASSLVLAGQDEQFFGPGTRLTVL.

This clone occurred many times. The observed sequence ends 3 residues before the CDR3 terminus, with the missing tail filled in from the germline J gene. The chain links TRBV30 to TRBJ2-5, with 12 bases matching TRBD2. J gave up 4 bases and V 1 base, and 7 bases lay outside the gene matches. Germline-derived CDR1 and CDR2 are GTSNPN and SVGIG (reference sequence). This CDR3 contains 16 residues. CDR3 DNA (partial): TGTGCCTGGAGTGGGTGGACTAGCGGGACAGGAGAGACC. The encoded protein is CAWSGWTSGTGET. The complete CDR3 sequence is CAWSGWTSGTGETQYF. The whole variable domain, filled in from reference TRBV30 and TRBJ2-5, reads SQTIHQWPATLVQPVGSPLSLECTVEGTSNPNLYWYRQAAGRGLQLLFYSVGIGQISSEVPQNLSASRPQDRQFILSSKKLLLSDSGFYLCAWSGWTSGTGETQYFGPGTRLLVL.

This clone was observed at least ten times. The read gets to within 3 residues of the CDR3 end, and the germline J gene fills in the rest. This rearrangement joins TRBV19 to TRBJ1-4; 7 nucleotides align to TRBD1. The CDR3 contains 16 residues. Trimming at V came to 4 bases and at J to 5 bases, leaving 10 bases not matched to a gene. Germline-derived CDR1 and CDR2 are LNHDA and SQIVND (reference sequence). The covered CDR3 bases are TGTGCCAGTAGTAAATCTTTAGGCAGGGGGAATGAAAAA. It is translated as CASSKSLGRGNEK. The complete CDR3 protein is CASSKSLGRGNEKLFF.

In regard to this clone: The read finishes 3 residues shy of the CDR3 end, and the germline J gene is used to complete it. The V gene is TRBV7-8, the J gene TRBJ1-2; tentative D call: TRBD1 (6 bases). This CDR3 comprises 15 residues. CDR1 and CDR2 (germline): SGHVS, FQNEAQ. The V gene lost 5 bases and the J gene lost 2 bases, with 15 bases spanning the gap. CDR3 residues: CASSPGGGTNYGYTF. The part of the CDR3 DNA that was read is TGTGCCAGCAGCCCAGGTGGAGGGACAAACTATGGC.